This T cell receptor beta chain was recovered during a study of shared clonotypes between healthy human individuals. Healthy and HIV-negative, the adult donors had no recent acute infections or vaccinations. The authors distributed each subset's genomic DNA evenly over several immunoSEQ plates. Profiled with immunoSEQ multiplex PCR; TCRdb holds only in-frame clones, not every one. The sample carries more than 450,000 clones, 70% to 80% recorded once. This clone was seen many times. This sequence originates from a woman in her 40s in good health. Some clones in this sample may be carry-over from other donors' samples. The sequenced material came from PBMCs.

The CDR3 protein is CASSQEGPHQFF. The CDR3 DNA is TGTGCCAGCAGCCAAGAAGGACCTCACCAGTTCTTC. The V and J genes are TRBV14 and TRBJ2-1; D gene ambiguous. This CDR3 has 12 residues. Between the trimmed V and J ends, which lost 0 bases and 13 bases, there was a span of 10 bases. The V gene's germline CDR1 is SGHDN and CDR2 FVKESK.